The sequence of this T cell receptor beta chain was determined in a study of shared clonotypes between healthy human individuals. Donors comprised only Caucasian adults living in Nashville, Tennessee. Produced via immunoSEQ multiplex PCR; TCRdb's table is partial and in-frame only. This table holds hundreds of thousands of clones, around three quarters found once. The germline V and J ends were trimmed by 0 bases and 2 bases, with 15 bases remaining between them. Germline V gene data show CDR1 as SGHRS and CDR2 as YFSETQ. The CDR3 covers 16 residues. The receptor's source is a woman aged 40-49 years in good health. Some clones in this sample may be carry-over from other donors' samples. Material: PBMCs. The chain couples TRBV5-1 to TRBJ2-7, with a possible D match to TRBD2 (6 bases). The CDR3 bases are TGCGCCAGCAGCTTGGGGGGAGGAGGCATCGCCTACGAGCAGTACTTC. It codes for CASSLGGGGIAYEQYF.